A single sample is the source of the 26 T cell receptor beta chains below, sequenced in a study of T cell repertoires and Cas9 in healthy adults. Profiled with immunoSEQ multiplex PCR; TCRdb holds only in-frame clones, not every one. The sample carries 20,000 to 25,000 clones, about nine tenths recorded once. Input material: CD4+ effector T cells (CD127+, CD25-, CD137-, CD154-) from PBMCs; culture status not recorded. Receptors originate from a human donor in good health.

The chain has TRBV7-9 and TRBJ2-1; unclear D gene. The CDR3 loop spans 14 amino acids. V lost 0 bases to trimming and J lost 4 bases, with 7 bases between them. Germline lookup yields CDR1 SEHNR and CDR2 FQNEAQ (reference sequence). For the CDR3, the DNA is TGTGCCAGCAGCTTAGCAGGGCGGTACAATGAGCAGTTCTTC. This encodes CASSLAGRYNEQFF. The full variable domain, with the rest looked up from reference TRBV7-9 and TRBJ2-1, is DTGVSQNPRHKITKRGQNVTFRCDPISEHNRLYWYRQTLGQGPEFLTYFQNEAQLEKSRLLSDRFSAERPKGSFSTLEIQRTEQGDSAMYLCASSLAGRYNEQFFGPGTRLTVL.

The V gene is TRBV21-1, the J gene TRBJ2-1; the listed D gene, TRBD1, was not tested against the DNA. TRBV21-1 is labeled a pseudogene. The CDR3 runs to 13 residues. As DNA, the CDR3 is TGTGCCAGCCAAGGGGGACCCACGGATGAGCAGTTCTTC. This gives the protein CASQGGPTDEQFF.

The V call is TRBV5-6, the J call TRBJ1-2; the match to TRBD1 covers 9 bases. CDR3 length: 12 residues. V was pared by 5 bases and J by 6 bases, with 2 bases of the junction left unmatched. CDR1 SGHDT and CDR2 YYEEEE come from the germline V gene. The CDR3 nucleotides read TGTGCCAGCAGTGGACAGGGGCATGGCTACACCTTC. Amino acid sequence: CASSGQGHGYTF.

The gene calls are TRBV18 and TRBJ2-7; TRBD1 aligns across 7 bases. Losses at the gene ends were 6 bases for V and 0 bases for J; bases not matched to a gene: 5. The germline gives CDR1 KGHSH, CDR2 LQKENI. The CDR3 sequence is 14 residues long. CDR3 bases: TGTGCCAGCTCTGGGACAGCCCCCTCCTACGAGCAGTACGTC. This translates into CASSGTAPSYEQYV.

This clone has only one observation. The chain carries TRBV10-1 and TRBJ1-2; D might be TRBD1 (5 bases). In germline, CDR1 is WNHNN, CDR2 SYGVQD (reference sequence). V lost 2 bases and J 7 bases, leaving 17 bases between the germline ends. CDR3 length equals 15 residues. The CDR3 nucleotides read TGCGCCAGCAGTGAGCCCTGGACAACCCTCTTTGGCTACACCTTC. The encoded protein is CASSEPWTTLFGYTF.

This clone was picked up one time. V and J are TRBV27 and TRBJ2-2; TRBD2 agrees at 7 bases. Germline CDR1 is MNHEY and CDR2 is SMNVEV (reference sequence). This CDR3 has 15 amino acids. V trimming: 6 bases; J trimming: 6 bases; junction bases outside the gene matches: 10. The CDR3 coding sequence is TGTGCCAGCAGCCCCTTGGGGGGGTCGTCCGGGGAGCTGTTTTTT. This sequence encodes CASSPLGGSSGELFF.

V gene TRBV4-1 combines with J gene TRBJ2-7, with a tentative D call TRBD2 (6 bases). Germline CDR1 and CDR2: MGHRA and YSYEKL. The CDR3 is 14 residues long. V lost 6 bases, J lost 4 bases, and 16 bases lay in between. The CDR3, as DNA: TGCGCCAGCAGAACCTCGGAGGGAAGGTACGAGCAGTACTTC. Its protein product is CASRTSEGRYEQYF.

This chain uses TRBV2 with TRBJ1-2; D might be TRBD1 (5 bases). Trimming left V 9 bases short and J 5 bases short, with 13 bases between. Per the germline V gene, CDR1 is SNHLY and CDR2 is FYNNEI. This CDR3 is 12 amino acids long. This CDR3 reads CARQEGGYGYTF. As DNA, the CDR3 is TGTGCCAGACAGGAGGGTGGATATGGCTACACCTTC.

V and J are TRBV11-2 and TRBJ1-1; D remains ambiguous. The CDR3 consists of 14 residues. The ends were cut back, 2 bases at V and 3 bases at J, with 10 bases in the middle. Looked up from germline, CDR1 is SGHAT and CDR2 is FQNNGV. The CDR3 region has the DNA TGTGCCAGCAGCTTAATCGAGGGTTACACTGAAGCTTTCTTT. It encodes CASSLIEGYTEAFF.

This clone was counted a single time. The V gene is TRBV29-1, the J gene TRBJ1-2; 12 positions agree with TRBD1. J gave up 7 bases and V 6 bases, and 6 bases lay outside the gene matches. The CDR3 consists of 13 residues. Germline V gene lookup returns CDR1 SQVTM and CDR2 ANQGSEA. This CDR3 reads CSVPGQGAGGYTF. CDR3 bases: TGCAGCGTACCGGGACAGGGGGCTGGTGGCTACACCTTC.

V and J are TRBV2 and TRBJ2-1; 9 bases map to TRBD1. Germline V CDR1 and CDR2: SNHLY, FYNNEI. This CDR3 spans 18 amino acids. The junction had 11 bases not matched to a gene; V was cut back by 4 bases and J by 1 base. The DNA of the CDR3 is TGTGCCAGCAGTGTTTCGGACAGGGGCGTTATTTCCTACAATGAGCAGTTCTTC. As protein: CASSVSDRGVISYNEQFF.

The V gene is TRBV5-1, the J gene TRBJ1-1, with unresolved D. This CDR3 has 15 residues. The germline V gene encodes CDR1 SGHRS and CDR2 YFSETQ. With 4 bases removed from V and 1 base from J, the gap between germline ends came to 14 bases. The CDR3 sequence is CASSPTVAGNTEAFF. Written as DNA, the CDR3 is TGCGCCAGCAGCCCGACGGTGGCAGGGAACACTGAAGCTTTCTTT.

Concerning this clone: The identical CDR3 is also encoded by other nucleotide sequences in the sample. The gene calls are TRBV4-3 and TRBJ1-1; D possibly corresponds to TRBD1 (5 bases). The CDR3 totals 13 residues. V lost 3 bases to trimming and J lost 0 bases, with 5 bases between them. Looked up from germline, CDR1 is LGHNA and CDR2 is YSLEER. The CDR3 sequence: CASSQGVNTEAFF. The CDR3 DNA reads TGCGCCAGCAGCCAGGGGGTGAACACTGAAGCTTTCTTT.

The chain recombines TRBV6-5 with TRBJ1-2, with 7 bases fitting TRBD1. There are 16 residues in the CDR3. CDR1 and CDR2 (germline): MNHEY, SVGAGI. Trimming at V came to 4 bases and at J to 0 bases, leaving 8 bases not matched to a gene. The CDR3 sequence: CASSSFRDSPNYGYTF. CDR3 DNA: TGTGCCAGCAGTTCTTTCCGGGACAGTCCTAACTATGGCTACACCTTC.

The J gene is TRBJ1-4, the V gene TRBV14, with TRBD1 matching 8 bases. The CDR3 sequence is 16 residues long. Looked up from germline, CDR1 is SGHDN and CDR2 is FVKESK. V shed 2 bases and J 6 bases; nucleotides not matched to a gene: 8. As DNA, the CDR3 is TGTGCCAGCAGCCAAACAGGGGGGATACGGGATGAAAAACTGTTTTTT. Protein product: CASSQTGGIRDEKLFF.

The rearrangement links TRBV27 to TRBJ1-5, with unresolved D. The ends were cut back, 2 bases at V and 6 bases at J, with 8 bases in the middle. CDR1 is MNHEY, CDR2 SMNVEV, per germline (reference sequence). This CDR3 has 13 amino acids. This CDR3 reads CASSLRTSQPQHF. Written as DNA, the CDR3 is TGTGCCAGCAGTTTACGGACGAGTCAGCCCCAGCATTTT.

This chain uses TRBV18 with TRBJ2-3, with D unresolved. The CDR3 loop spans 16 amino acids. Trimming took 1 base from V and 0 from J, leaving 11 bases between them. Germline CDR1 reads KGHSH; CDR2 reads LQKENI. This chain's CDR3 is CASSPRQSGSTDTQYF. In DNA form, the CDR3 reads TGTGCCAGCTCACCACGCCAGTCCGGCAGCACAGATACGCAGTATTTT. Looking up the rest from reference TRBV18 and TRBJ2-3 gives the full variable domain: NAGVMQNPRHLVRRRGQEARLRCSPMKGHSHVYWYRQLPEEGLKFMVYLQKENIIDESGMPKERFSAEFPKEGPSILRIQQVVRGDSAAYFCASSPRQSGSTDTQYFGPGTRLTVL.

The chain links TRBV7-2 to TRBJ2-1; TRBD1 aligns across 8 bases. Trimming took 5 bases from V and 6 from J; bases not matched to a gene: 9. The CDR3 extends over 15 amino acids. Germline V gives CDR1 SGHTA, CDR2 FQGNSA. In nucleotides, the CDR3 is TGTGCCAGCAGCCGGACCGGGACAGGCGGCAATGAGCAGTTCTTC. Its translation: CASSRTGTGGNEQFF.

The chain carries TRBV19 and TRBJ1-5; tentative D call: TRBD1 (5 bases). The CDR3 runs to 14 residues. V lost 3 bases to trimming and J lost 7 bases, with 13 bases between them. In germline, CDR1 is LNHDA, CDR2 SQIVND (reference sequence). In DNA, the CDR3 is TGTGCCAGTAGTATCCCAGGGTTAGAGCAGCCCCAGCATTTT. Its protein is CASSIPGLEQPQHF.

This chain uses TRBV11-3 with TRBJ2-7; D is perhaps TRBD2 (5 bases). Germline assignment: CDR1 SGHNT and CDR2 YENEEA. V was pared by 3 bases and J by 3 bases, with 21 bases between. This CDR3 has 17 residues. Here the CDR3 reads CASSFDGHRLRGYEQYF. The CDR3 nucleotides read TGTGCCAGCAGCTTCGATGGGCATAGGCTACGGGGCTACGAGCAGTACTTC.

V is TRBV30 and J is TRBJ1-3, with 7 bases fitting TRBD1. The J segment lost 8 bases and the V segment lost 0 bases, leaving 10 bases of the junction unmatched. The germline gives CDR1 GTSNPN, CDR2 SVGIG (reference sequence). The CDR3 sequence is 15 residues long. In DNA form, the CDR3 reads TGTGCCTGGAGTGTACACCGGGACAGTGTGGACACCATATATTTT. This encodes CAWSVHRDSVDTIYF.

V is TRBV29-1 and J is TRBJ2-5, with 10 bases matching TRBD1. The CDR3 is 14 residues long. Germline loops: CDR1 SQVTM, CDR2 ANQGSEA. The junction had 5 bases not matched to a gene; V was cut back by 5 bases and J by 2 bases. CDR3 DNA sequence: TGCAGCGTTTTCCGGACAGGGGGGCAAGAGACCCAGTACTTC. It codes for CSVFRTGGQETQYF.

V gene TRBV5-1 combines with J gene TRBJ2-6; D possibly corresponds to TRBD2 (7 bases). V dropped 2 bases and J dropped 0 bases, with 15 bases sitting between them. This CDR3 has 18 residues. Looked up from germline, CDR1 is SGHRS and CDR2 is YFSETQ. Here the CDR3 DNA reads TGCGCCAGCAGCTTCGTGCCGGGGGGCCTCTCTGGGGCCAACGTCCTGACTTTC. Protein sequence: CASSFVPGGLSGANVLTF.

This rearrangement joins TRBV5-6 to TRBJ2-7; D gene unclear. This CDR3 spans 13 amino acids. V lost 4 bases and J 4 bases, leaving 12 bases between the germline ends. Germline CDR1 SGHDT, CDR2 YYEEEE. This chain's CDR3 is CASSPRVIYEQYF. CDR3 sequence (DNA): TGTGCCAGCAGCCCACGCGTCATATACGAGCAGTACTTC.

The V gene is TRBV10-3, the J gene TRBJ1-1; a weak D match, TRBD1 (5 bases). Looked up from germline, CDR1 is ENHRY and CDR2 is SYGVKD. With 10 bases removed from V and 0 bases from J, the gap between germline ends came to 12 bases. The CDR3 contains 13 residues. The DNA for the CDR3 is TGTGCCACACTCAGGGTTTTGAACACTGAAGCTTTCTTT. Translated, it gives CATLRVLNTEAFF.

The genes are TRBV5-1 and TRBJ1-4; 9 bases align to TRBD1. CDR3 length: 15 residues. Germline values: CDR1 SGHRS, CDR2 YFSETQ. V lost 3 bases to trimming and J lost 8 bases; unmatched junction nucleotides: 8. The DNA for the CDR3 is TGCGCCAGCAGCTCCGGACAGGGGTTAGTAGAAAAACTGTTTTTT. Its translation is CASSSGQGLVEKLFF. Variable domain in full (rest from reference TRBV5-1 and TRBJ1-4): KAGVTQTPRYLIKTRGQQVTLSCSPISGHRSVSWYQQTPGQGLQFLFEYFSETQRNKGNFPGRFSGRQFSNSRSEMNVSTLELGDSALYLCASSSGQGLVEKLFFGSGTQLSVL.